The T cell receptor beta chain under discussion was sequenced for a study of T-cell reconstitution after alpha-beta-depleted transplantation in children (dated by TCRdb to between 2015 and 2016). General notes on the study: Using TCR repertoire profiling, the study followed T-cell immune reconstitution in a quantitative way in children after TCRalphabeta/CD19-depleted allogeneic hematopoietic cell transplantation.

This clonotype was detected many times. It lacks a known antigen. Base qualities are not at hand, and no much larger clone is one base apart. Library preparation used PCR. Sequencing was performed on an Illumina HiSeq 2500. To normalize quantification of the TCRbeta repertoire, the TCR libraries were built with molecular barcoding that relied on unique molecular identifiers. TCRdb handled the public reads itself, with Q25 trimming in fastp and clone calling in MiXCR, and kept productive beta chains. All rows with the same CDR3 protein become a single entry with the most common DNA and genes. The sample table records about 170,000 distinct CDR3 sequences; over 8.5% of these occur just once. The ten top clones hold under 15% of the sample. Taken from cysteine to phenylalanine, the CDR3 has 9 residues. CDR3 DNA is the only sequence kept; it has 27 bases, read in frame from the first base. CDR1 and CDR2 are read off the germline V gene as ENHRY and SYGVKD. Between the V and J ends, shortened by 10 bases and 3 bases respectively, the junction contains 3 bases.

What the work shows at the level of the full study, not this receptor alone: Over the following months the frequencies of hyperexpanded clones went down, and after one year T-cell counts and TCRbeta diversity were mostly credited to newly produced T cells. The apparently early recovery of alphabetaT-cell counts about two months after transplant reportedly depended on only several hundred rapidly expanded clones that came from non-depleted graft cells. In some patients, the high TCRbeta diversity seen at day 60 was put down to recipient T cells and intrathymic progenitors that had survived conditioning.

Sample treatment or condition, as interpreted from the label and publication: allogeneic hematopoietic cell transplantation with graft depleted of TCRalphabeta T cells and CD19 B cells. The transplant recipients were children given TCRalphabeta/CD19-depleted allogeneic hematopoietic cell grafts. The rearranged segments are TRBV10-3 and TRBJ1-1; no D gene can be assigned with confidence. The sample here was PBMCs, taken before TCRalphabeta/CD19-depleted stem cell transplant. This clonotype was sampled from a boy younger than 10 with acute myeloid leukemia, due to receive a stem cell transplant. The nucleotide sequence reads as follows: TGTGCCAGTTACACTGAAGCTTTCTTT. Its product reads: CASYTEAFF.